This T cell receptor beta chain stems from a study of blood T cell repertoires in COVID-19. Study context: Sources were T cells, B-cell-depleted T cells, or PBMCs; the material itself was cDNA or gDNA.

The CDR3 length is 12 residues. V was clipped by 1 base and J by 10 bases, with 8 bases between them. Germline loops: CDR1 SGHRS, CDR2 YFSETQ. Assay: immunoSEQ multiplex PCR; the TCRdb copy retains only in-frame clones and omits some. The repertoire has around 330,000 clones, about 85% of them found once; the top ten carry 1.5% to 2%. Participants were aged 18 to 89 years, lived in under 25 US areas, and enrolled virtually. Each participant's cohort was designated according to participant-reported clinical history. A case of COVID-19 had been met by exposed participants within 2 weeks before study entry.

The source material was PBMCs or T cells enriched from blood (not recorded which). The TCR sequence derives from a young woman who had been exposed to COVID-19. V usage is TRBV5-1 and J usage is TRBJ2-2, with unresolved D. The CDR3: CASSLNELELFF. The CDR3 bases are TGCGCCAGCAGCTTGAACGAGTTGGAGCTGTTTTTT.